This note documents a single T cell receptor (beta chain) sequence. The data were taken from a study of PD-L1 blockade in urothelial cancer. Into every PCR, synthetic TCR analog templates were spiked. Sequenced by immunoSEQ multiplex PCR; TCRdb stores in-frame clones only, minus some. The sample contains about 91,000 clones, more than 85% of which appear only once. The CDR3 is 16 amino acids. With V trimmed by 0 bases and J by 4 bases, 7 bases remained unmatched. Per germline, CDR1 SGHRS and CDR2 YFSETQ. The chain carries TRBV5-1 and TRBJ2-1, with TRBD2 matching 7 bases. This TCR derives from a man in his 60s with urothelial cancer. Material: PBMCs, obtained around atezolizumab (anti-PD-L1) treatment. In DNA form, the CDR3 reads TGCGCCAGCAGCTTGGGGCTAGCGGATGTTTACAATGAGCAGTTCTTC. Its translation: CASSLGLADVYNEQFF.